This T cell receptor beta chain appears in the sequencing data of a study of identical twins. This clonotype was counted between two and nine times. Its antigen is as yet unknown. MiXCR was run by TCRdb on the 5' RACE reads, yielding one entry per CDR3 protein. This sample carries around 480,000 distinct CDR3 sequences, approximately 14% of them seen once, and the ten largest clones take more than 0.8%. Study-wide results and limits: Partly confounded zero-insertion analyses could result from invariant MAIT and iNKT cells. Excess low generation probability was seen in twin-shared out-of-frame alpha sequences. Less excess twin sharing appeared in beta out-of-frame sequences.

CDR3 size: 16 residues. Per the germline V gene, CDR1 is SGHRS and CDR2 is YFSETQ. The V segment lost 4 bases and the J segment 1 base; nucleotides outside the gene matches: 7. These data also formed part of another study, on yellow fever vaccine responses in identical twins. That publication notes: Each twin's T cell response to the vaccine was reported to look partly convergent and partly personalized.

Sequencing used CD4+ T cells sorted from blood. This chain joins TRBV5-1 and TRBJ2-3, with TRBD2 matching over 9 bases. This receptor was taken from a woman under 30 in good health. The CDR3, as DNA: TGCGCCAGCAGCGGAGACTTAGCGGGGGGCACAGATACGCAGTATTTT. It translates to CASSGDLAGGTDTQYF.